Below, 7 T cell receptor beta chains from the same sample are listed, as sequenced in a study of cytomegalovirus exposure and HLA in healthy donors. PCR amplification relied on 60 Vbeta primers (plus 13 Jbeta primers). Libraries were prepared by immunoSEQ multiplex PCR; TCRdb keeps only in-frame clonotypes and omits some of them. The sample contains some 140,000 clones, around 72% of which appear only once. The source material was PBMCs. The receptors derive from a man between 18 and 35 years old in good health and CMV-seropositive.

The chain carries TRBV27 and TRBJ1-5, with 9 bases lining up with TRBD1. J was trimmed by 2 bases and V by 5 bases; bases with no gene match: 4. Germline V gives CDR1 MNHEY, CDR2 SMNVEV (reference sequence). The CDR3 contains 15 residues. The CDR3 DNA follows: TGTGCCAGCAGTGGACAGGGGAGGCGCAATCAGCCCCAGCATTTT. The encoded protein is CASSGQGRRNQPQHF.

The sample holds a few counts of this clone. This chain uses TRBV10-3 with TRBJ2-1; the D gene is possibly TRBD2 (6 bases). The CDR3 contains 15 residues. CDR1 and CDR2 (germline): ENHRY, SYGVKD. The ends were cut back, 3 bases at V and 0 bases at J, with 9 bases in the middle. CDR3 DNA sequence: TGTGCCATCAGTGACGCGGGGCCCTCCTACAATGAGCAGTTCTTC. This codes for CAISDAGPSYNEQFF.

The chain employs TRBV6-6 and TRBJ2-2, with 7 bases matching TRBD1. This CDR3 has 13 amino acids. The germline CDR1 and CDR2 sequences are MNHNY and SVGAGI (reference sequence). The J segment lost 8 bases and the V segment lost 4 bases, leaving 4 bases of the junction unmatched. The CDR3 loop is CASSSQGEGELFF. In DNA, the CDR3 is TGTGCCAGCAGTTCGCAGGGGGAGGGGGAGCTGTTTTTT.

About this clone itself: The junction departs from the called germline gene at one end, perhaps through a read error. The chain uses TRBV19 and TRBJ1-6; perhaps TRBD1 as D (5 bases). The germline CDR1 and CDR2 sequences are LNHDA and SQIVND (reference sequence). This CDR3 is 14 amino acids long. In DNA form, the CDR3 reads TGTGCCAGTAGGGACACTACTCCCGGGTCACCCCCCCACTTT. This translates into CASRDTTPGSPPHF.

The rearrangement joins TRBV5-1 to TRBJ2-7; tentative D call: TRBD1 (5 bases). V shed 5 bases and J shed 0 bases, with 9 bases lying between them. The CDR3 spans 13 residues. CDR1 SGHRS and CDR2 YFSETQ come from the germline V gene. CDR3 region: CASRRGSSYEQYF. CDR3 bases: TGCGCCAGCAGAAGGGGATCCTCCTACGAGCAGTACTTC. Complete variable domain (other parts from reference TRBV5-1 and TRBJ2-7): KAGVTQTPRYLIKTRGQQVTLSCSPISGHRSVSWYQQTPGQGLQFLFEYFSETQRNKGNFPGRFSGRQFSNSRSEMNVSTLELGDSALYLCASRRGSSYEQYFGPGTRLTVT.

The chain carries TRBV7-8 and TRBJ2-1; 12 positions match TRBD2. This CDR3 spans 16 amino acids. V lost 1 base, J lost 7 bases, and 5 bases stayed unmatched. CDR1 is SGHVS, CDR2 FQNEAQ, per germline. The CDR3 DNA reads as TGTGCCAGCAGCTTAGGGGGACTAGCGGGCAGAAATGAGCAGTTCTTC. It specifies CASSLGGLAGRNEQFF.

The chain is built from TRBV6-5 and TRBJ1-2; D is uncertain. Germline-derived CDR1 and CDR2 are MNHEY and SVGAGI. This CDR3 has 14 amino acids. V was trimmed by 0 bases and J by 3 bases, leaving 8 bases between them. The CDR3 loop is CASSYSRRDYGYTF. DNA for the CDR3: TGTGCCAGCAGTTACTCCCGGAGGGACTATGGCTACACCTTC.